This is a list of T cell receptor beta chains from one sample in a study of T cell clones after liver transplantation. Profiling relied on immunoSEQ multiplex PCR, and the TCRdb table lists in-frame clones only, not all of them. The table lists fewer than 70,000 clones, around 75% of them singletons. Sample: CD4+ T cells from blood, taken before liver transplant. The receptors shown here come from a human donor who received a liver transplant. CDR3s include the opening cysteine and the closing phenylalanine or tryptophan. Fields, in order: D gene, clone size, J gene, V gene, CDR3 DNA, CDR3 protein. D genes are given only for firm matches. Clone size is stated in some rows and not others, as once, few, many or a class when expanded.

- | - | TRBJ2-2 | TRBV11-2 | TGTGCCAGCAGCTTACCCTCGGGGAGGAACACCGGGGAGCTGTTTTTT | CASSLPSGRNTGELFF
- | many | TRBJ1-6 | TRBV15 | TGTGCCACCAGCTCTAGGACAGACTCACCCCTCCACTTT | CATSSRTDSPLHF
- | - | TRBJ2-1 | TRBV30 | TGTGCCTGGAGGGACAAGAGCTCCTACAATGAGCAGTTCTTC | CAWRDKSSYNEQFF
TRBD1 | - | TRBJ1-2 | TRBV6-5 | TGTGCCAGCAACCAAGACAGGGGCCATGGCTACACCTTC | CASNQDRGHGYTF
TRBD2 | - | TRBJ2-1 | TRBV19 | TGTGCCAGTAGTGCCCTACTAGCGGGGGGCTACAATGAGCAGTTCTTC | CASSALLAGGYNEQFF
TRBD2 | few | TRBJ2-7 | TRBV7-9 | TGTGCCAGCAGCTCGTCCGGGGGGGCCCAGTACGAGCAGTACTTC | CASSSSGGAQYEQYF
- | - | TRBJ1-6 | TRBV5-1 | TGCGCCAGCAGCCCGGGGTTAGGTACTTATTCACCCCTCCACTTT | CASSPGLGTYSPLHF
TRBD1 | few | TRBJ1-5 | TRBV29-1 | TGCAGCGGTGGGACAGAACGAAATCAGCCCCAGCATTTT | CSGGTERNQPQHF
- | - | TRBJ1-2 | TRBV5-6 | TGTGCCAGCAGCTACGGCGGGTATGGCTACACCTTC | CASSYGGYGYTF
TRBD1 | - | TRBJ1-3 | TRBV15 | TGTGCCACCAGCGGAGACAGGGGGCGATCCTACTCTGGAAACACCATATATTTT | CATSGDRGRSYSGNTIYF
TRBD2 | - | TRBJ2-3 | TRBV18 | TGTGCCAGCTCACCCGGGACTAGGGATACGCAGTATTTT | CASSPGTRDTQYF
TRBD1 | - | TRBJ1-2 | TRBV14 | TGTGCCAGCAGCCAGGACAGGGCCTACGGCTACACCTTC | CASSQDRAYGYTF
TRBD2 | once | TRBJ2-2 | TRBV6-4 | TGTGCCAGCAGGACTAGCTCTAACACCGGGGAGCTGTTTTTT | CASRTSSNTGELFF
TRBD1 | - | TRBJ2-1 | TRBV9 | TGTGCCAGCAGCGTAAGAGAACAGGGGGGTGAGCAGTTCTTC | CASSVREQGGEQFF
TRBD1 | - | TRBJ1-6 | TRBV7-8 | TGTGCCAGCAGCGGGACAGGGTTTTCACCCCTCCACTTT | CASSGTGFSPLHF
TRBD1 | - | TRBJ2-5 | TRBV2 | TGTGCCAGCAGCCACGGACAGGGCAAAGAGACCCAGTACTTC | CASSHGQGKETQYF
TRBD1 | - | TRBJ1-5 | TRBV28 | TGTGCCAGTTTGACAGGGAGGAATCAGCCCCAGCATTTT | CASLTGRNQPQHF
TRBD2 | - | TRBJ2-1 | TRBV11-1 | TGTGCCAGCAGGCGGACTAGCGGGGGCGAGAATGAGCAGTTCTTC | CASRRTSGGENEQFF
- | - | TRBJ2-7 | TRBV12-2 | TGTGCAAGTCGCCCTGAGCAGTACTTC | CASRPEQYF
TRBD1 | - | TRBJ1-2 | TRBV4-1 | TGCGCCAGCAGCCAAGCGGGACAGGGGTTAGCTTATGGCTACACCTTC | CASSQAGQGLAYGYTF
- | few | TRBJ1-5 | TRBV6-6 | TGTGCCAGCAGTTCAGGGCTGTTCGGCAATCAGCCCCAGCATTTT | CASSSGLFGNQPQHF
- | - | TRBJ2-1 | TRBV2 | TGTGCCAGCAGTGAAGCGCGGGGAGTTCGGTTCTTC | CASSEARGVRFF
- | - | TRBJ2-3 | TRBV7-2 | TGTGCCAGCAGCTTAGAATACTACACAGATACGCAGTATTTT | CASSLEYYTDTQYF
TRBD1 | - | TRBJ1-4 | TRBV28 | TGTGCCAGCAGTTTACTTCACAGGGGTAATGAAAAACTGTTTTTT | CASSLLHRGNEKLFF
TRBD1 | - | TRBJ1-2 | TRBV5-6 | TGTGCCAGCAGCTTGGACGGGACAGGGCGATATGGCTACACCTTC | CASSLDGTGRYGYTF
- | - | TRBJ1-5 | TRBV18 | TGTGCCAGCTCACCTGACAGGAGCTATAGCAATCAGCCCCAGCATTTT | CASSPDRSYSNQPQHF
- | few | TRBJ2-5 | TRBV6-6 | TGTGCCACCCGTCGGCAGGCTGGAGAGACCCAGTACTTC | CATRRQAGETQYF
TRBD1 | - | TRBJ2-3 | TRBV5-1 | TGCGCCAGCAGCTCCGGGACAGGGCTTGGAGATACGCAGTATTTT | CASSSGTGLGDTQYF